The next 32 T cell receptor beta chains were all read from a single sample in a study of blood T cell repertoires in COVID-19. The assay was immunoSEQ multiplex PCR, and TCRdb's table has in-frame clones only and misses some. The sample holds hundreds of thousands of clones, 88% seen once. Sequenced material: peripheral blood. These receptors were taken from a woman in her 70s with COVID-19, enrolled during active disease.

The rearrangement joins TRBV28 to TRBJ2-5; 11 nucleotides match TRBD1. Trimming at V came to 3 bases and at J to 3 bases, leaving 3 bases not matched to a gene. Germline CDR1 reads MDHEN; CDR2 reads SYDVKM. The CDR3 runs to 15 residues. The CDR3 DNA reads TGTGCCAGCAGTTTCGGGACAGGGGGGGAAGAGACCCAGTACTTC. It specifies CASSFGTGGEETQYF.

The chain joins TRBV5-1 to TRBJ2-1; D not certain. CDR1 and CDR2 (germline): SGHRS, YFSETQ. The CDR3 totals 11 residues. V gave up 0 bases and J gave up 7 bases, with 2 bases separating them. The CDR3 loop reads CASSLANEQFF. Written as DNA, the CDR3 is TGCGCCAGCAGCTTGGCAAATGAGCAGTTCTTC.

The CDR3 DNA is TGTGCCAGCACCGCTAGCGGGACTATCACAGATACGCAGTATTTT. It yields the protein CASTASGTITDTQYF. This sequence joins TRBV28 and TRBJ2-3; TRBD2 agrees at 9 bases. J gave up 2 bases and V 7 bases, and 7 bases lay outside the gene matches. The germline CDR1 and CDR2 sequences are MDHEN and SYDVKM. The CDR3 loop spans 15 amino acids.

The chain recombines TRBV28 with TRBJ1-2; a possible D gene is TRBD1 (5 bases). Germline V gene sequence: CDR1 MDHEN, CDR2 SYDVKM. The V gene lost 3 bases and the J gene lost 6 bases, with 11 bases spanning the gap. This CDR3 has 13 residues. The CDR3 spells CASSFYGRDGYTF. The DNA for the CDR3 is TGTGCCAGCAGTTTTTATGGCAGGGATGGCTACACCTTC.

The CDR3 sequence: CASSGQGSYNEQFF. In nucleotides, the CDR3 is TGTGCCAGCAGTGGACAGGGATCCTACAATGAGCAGTTCTTC. This chain uses TRBV28 with TRBJ2-1, with TRBD1 identical over 8 bases. The germline V gene has CDR1 MDHEN and CDR2 SYDVKM. The CDR3 contains 14 residues. J was trimmed by 1 base and V by 5 bases; bases with no gene match: 1.

The CDR3 protein is CASSPRSYEQYF. The CDR3 nucleotides read TGTGCCAGCAGCCCTAGATCCTACGAGCAGTACTTC. The gene calls are TRBV11-2 and TRBJ2-7; D is uncertain. The germline V gene encodes CDR1 SGHAT and CDR2 FQNNGV. The CDR3 is made up of 12 amino acids. Trimming took 5 bases from V and 1 from J, leaving 6 bases between them.

This chain joins TRBV5-1 and TRBJ2-1, with a weak D call TRBD1 (5 bases). The CDR3 has 15 residues. The germline gives CDR1 SGHRS, CDR2 YFSETQ. V lost 0 bases, J lost 2 bases, and 9 bases lay in between. This CDR3 reads CASSLGAGTYNEQFF. The DNA for the CDR3 is TGCGCCAGCAGCTTGGGGGCAGGGACCTACAATGAGCAGTTCTTC. The full variable domain, in which reference TRBV5-1 and TRBJ2-1 provide the parts outside the CDR3, is KAGVTQTPRYLIKTRGQQVTLSCSPISGHRSVSWYQQTPGQGLQFLFEYFSETQRNKGNFPGRFSGRQFSNSRSEMNVSTLELGDSALYLCASSLGAGTYNEQFFGPGTRLTVL.

This chain connects TRBV10-3 to TRBJ2-5; no definite D call. There are 11 residues in the CDR3. V was trimmed by 6 bases and J by 2 bases, leaving 4 bases between them. Germline lookup yields CDR1 ENHRY and CDR2 SYGVKD. CDR3 protein: CAIRQQETQYF. The CDR3 coding sequence is TGTGCCATCAGACAGCAAGAGACCCAGTACTTC.

The chain joins TRBV5-5 to TRBJ1-3; D remains unclear. The CDR3 is 17 amino acids. V shed 2 bases and J shed 0 bases, with 15 bases lying between them. CDR1 and CDR2 from the germline V gene are SGHKS and YYEKEE (reference sequence). The CDR3 bases are TGTGCCAGCAGCTTCGGGATAGGCGATACCTCTGGAAACACCATATATTTT. Protein: CASSFGIGDTSGNTIYF.

V is TRBV4-3 and J is TRBJ1-2, with 9 bases identical to TRBD1. The trim removed 0 bases at V and 0 bases at J, leaving 2 bases unmatched. The CDR3 runs to 16 residues. CDR1 LGHNA and CDR2 YSLEER come from the germline V gene. The CDR3: CASSQETGGSNYGYTF. The DNA for the CDR3 is TGCGCCAGCAGCCAAGAGACAGGGGGTTCTAACTATGGCTACACCTTC.

This clone was counted a few times. The gene calls are TRBV5-4 and TRBJ1-3, with unresolved D. Germline V gene data show CDR1 as SGHNT and CDR2 as YYREEE (reference sequence). V was trimmed by 0 bases and J by 4 bases, leaving 5 bases between them. The CDR3 spans 13 residues. CDR3 in amino acids: CASSLAGGNTIYF. CDR3 DNA: TGTGCCAGCAGCTTGGCCGGGGGAAACACCATATATTTT.

The chain has TRBV7-6 and TRBJ2-7, with 11 bases aligning to TRBD2. J was trimmed by 2 bases and V by 3 bases; bases with no gene match: 9. Per the germline V gene, CDR1 is SGHVS and CDR2 is FNYEAQ. CDR3 length: 17 residues. The CDR3 here is CASSFGTSGILPYEQYF. The CDR3 nucleotides read TGTGCCAGCAGCTTTGGGACTAGCGGAATTTTGCCCTACGAGCAGTACTTC.

The chain links TRBV27 to TRBJ1-1, with 11 bases matching TRBD1. The germline gives CDR1 MNHEY, CDR2 SMNVEV (reference sequence). Losses at the gene ends were 6 bases for V and 2 bases for J; bases not matched to a gene: 8. The length of the CDR3 is 16 residues. The CDR3 protein is CASSSGTGGVNTEAFF. CDR3 nucleotides: TGTGCCAGCAGCTCCGGGACAGGGGGGGTAAACACTGAAGCTTTCTTT.

V and J are TRBV11-1 and TRBJ1-1; perhaps TRBD1 as D (5 bases). CDR1 is SGHAT and CDR2 is FQDESV in the germline V gene (reference sequence). The ends were cut back, 5 bases at V and 0 bases at J, with 10 bases in the middle. The CDR3 extends over 14 amino acids. CDR3 nucleotide sequence: TGTGCCAGCAGCCAGGGTGCAATGAACACTGAAGCTTTCTTT. It specifies CASSQGAMNTEAFF.

The chain couples TRBV28 to TRBJ2-2; 8 positions match TRBD1. Losses at the gene ends were 2 bases for V and 7 bases for J; bases not matched to a gene: 6. There are 15 residues in the CDR3. Per germline, CDR1 MDHEN and CDR2 SYDVKM. The CDR3 DNA is TGTGCCAGCAGTTTAACAGGGGGTGTTGTCGGGGAGCTGTTTTTT. It encodes CASSLTGGVVGELFF. The full variable domain, completed using reference TRBV28 and TRBJ2-2, is DVKVTQSSRYLVKRTGEKVFLECVQDMDHENMFWYRQDPGLGLRLIYFSYDVKMKEKGDIPEGYSVSREKKERFSLILESASTNQTSMYLCASSLTGGVVGELFFGEGSRLTVL.

This clone came up a few times. In the same sample, other DNA sequences code for this CDR3. This rearrangement joins TRBV9 to TRBJ2-7, with TRBD1 matching 9 bases. This CDR3 region has 14 residues. Germline values: CDR1 SGDLS, CDR2 YYNGEE. Unmatched junction bases numbered 3, after V lost 4 bases and J lost 1 base. This CDR3 reads CASSKGQGSYEQYF. CDR3 bases: TGTGCCAGCAGCAAAGGACAGGGGTCCTACGAGCAGTACTTC.

This chain links TRBV7-2 with TRBJ1-5; D possibly corresponds to TRBD1 (6 bases). V was pared by 5 bases and J by 7 bases, with 18 bases between. Germline V gives CDR1 SGHTA, CDR2 FQGNSA. CDR3 length: 15 residues. The CDR3 is CASSISQGSGQPQHF. CDR3 nucleotides: TGTGCCAGCAGCATATCACAGGGTAGCGGGCAGCCCCAGCATTTT. The entire variable domain, with the rest obtained from reference TRBV7-2 and TRBJ1-5, is as follows: GAGVSQSPSNKVTEKGKDVELRCDPISGHTALYWYRQSLGQGLEFLIYFQGNSAPDKSGLPSDRFSAERTGGSVSTLTIQRTQQEDSAVYLCASSISQGSGQPQHFGDGTRLSIL.

V gene TRBV28 combines with J gene TRBJ1-1; a weak D match, TRBD1 (6 bases). The CDR3 contains 13 residues. V lost 6 bases and J lost 0, with 8 bases in between. Germline values: CDR1 MDHEN, CDR2 SYDVKM. CDR3 sequence (DNA): TGTGCCAGCAGAGGACAGATGAACACTGAAGCTTTCTTT. The encoded protein is CASRGQMNTEAFF.

This chain links TRBV28 with TRBJ1-4; 8 bases match TRBD1. V gave up 7 bases and J gave up 5 bases; unmatched junction bases: 9. Germline values: CDR1 MDHEN, CDR2 SYDVKM. The CDR3 is 15 amino acids. The CDR3 DNA reads as TGTGCCAGCACTAGTGCCGGGACAGGAAATGAAAAACTGTTTTTT. Translation: CASTSAGTGNEKLFF.

The genes are TRBV5-1 and TRBJ2-7; TRBD2 is a possible D gene (6 bases). V gave up 4 bases and J gave up 3 bases, with 14 bases separating them. The V gene's germline CDR1 is SGHRS and CDR2 YFSETQ. The CDR3 is 14 amino acids. CDR3: CASSPRVADYEQYF. The DNA of the CDR3 is TGCGCCAGCAGCCCCAGGGTAGCGGACTACGAGCAGTACTTC.

This clone was seen a handful of times. This sequence joins TRBV7-2 and TRBJ2-7; no clear D gene. Per the germline V gene, CDR1 is SGHTA and CDR2 is FQGNSA. Trimming took 5 bases from V and 3 from J, leaving 14 bases between them. There are 14 residues in the CDR3. The CDR3 DNA follows: TGTGCCAGCAGCCCCCATTCTTCAGACTACGAGCAGTACTTC. Its translation is CASSPHSSDYEQYF.

V usage is TRBV7-2 and J usage is TRBJ1-6; TRBD1 matches at 9 bases. Per the germline V gene, CDR1 is SGHTA and CDR2 is FQGNSA. The CDR3 length is 16 residues. Trimming cost V 5 bases and J 7 bases; bases outside gene matches: 9. The CDR3 DNA reads as TGTGCCAGCAGCCTTCGTGGACAGGGGATGAATTCACCCCTCCACTTT. Translation gives CASSLRGQGMNSPLHF.

The chain links TRBV4-3 to TRBJ2-1, with 10 bases that match TRBD2. Trimming removed 5 bases from V and 3 bases from J; junction bases left unmatched: 7. This CDR3 spans 16 amino acids. The germline CDR1 and CDR2 sequences are LGHNA and YSLEER. The CDR3 region is CASSKAIAGGYNEQFF. CDR3 bases: TGCGCCAGCAGCAAAGCGATAGCGGGAGGCTACAATGAGCAGTTCTTC.

The V and J genes are TRBV7-9 and TRBJ1-3; D ambiguous. The CDR3 is 12 amino acids. The V and J ends lost 7 bases and 2 bases respectively, with 6 bases between them. The germline CDR1 and CDR2 sequences are SEHNR and FQNEAQ (reference sequence). DNA for the CDR3: TGTGCCAGCAACCCTACTGGAAACACCATATATTTT. It yields the protein CASNPTGNTIYF.

V and J are TRBV7-9 and TRBJ2-5; 7 bases align to TRBD1. The CDR3 is 16 residues long. V was pared by 5 bases and J by 1 base, with 10 bases of the junction left unmatched. Germline V gene data show CDR1 as SEHNR and CDR2 as FQNEAQ (reference sequence). This chain's CDR3 is CASSPRDRLPQETQYF. The CDR3 region has the DNA TGTGCCAGCAGCCCTCGGGACAGACTACCCCAAGAGACCCAGTACTTC.

The gene calls are TRBV7-9 and TRBJ2-7; no reliable D call. The CDR3 sequence is 13 residues long. V lost 1 base and J lost 3, with 7 bases in between. Germline CDR1 SEHNR, CDR2 FQNEAQ (reference sequence). CDR3 region: CASSLDASYEQYF. CDR3 DNA: TGTGCCAGCAGCTTAGATGCCAGCTACGAGCAGTACTTC.

The V and J genes are TRBV13 and TRBJ1-4; the D gene is possibly TRBD1 (5 bases). Germline CDR1 and CDR2: PRHDT and FYEKMQ (reference sequence). The CDR3 covers 15 residues. Trimming took off 5 bases at V and 5 bases at J, with 15 bases between the two ends. This CDR3 is CASSVTGAGNEKLFF. For the CDR3, the DNA is TGTGCCAGCAGCGTTACAGGCGCGGGGAATGAAAAACTGTTTTTT.

The chain carries TRBV9 and TRBJ1-1, with D perhaps TRBD1 (6 bases). CDR1 is SGDLS, CDR2 YYNGEE, per germline. Trimming took off 4 bases at V and 1 base at J, with 14 bases between the two ends. The CDR3 covers 15 residues. CDR3 nucleotides: TGTGCCAGCAGCCCGACTGGACAGCGGAACACTGAAGCTTTCTTT. As protein: CASSPTGQRNTEAFF.

This sequence joins TRBV5-1 and TRBJ2-2; 9 bases match TRBD2. The CDR3 consists of 17 residues. Germline V gene sequence: CDR1 SGHRS, CDR2 YFSETQ. V dropped 0 bases and J dropped 1; count of bases not matched to a gene: 4. The CDR3 region has the DNA TGCGCCAGCAGCTTGGTGGCTAGCGGGATGAACACCGGGGAGCTGTTTTTT. Amino acid sequence: CASSLVASGMNTGELFF.

The chain combines TRBV6-5 with TRBJ2-1; the D is unclear. This CDR3 has 11 amino acids. Trimming shortened V by 8 bases and J by 9 bases, and 11 bases separated the two germline ends. CDR1 is MNHEY, CDR2 SVGAGI, per germline. The CDR3 protein is CASSAVGEQFF. In nucleotides, the CDR3 is TGTGCCAGCTCCGCGGTTGGTGAGCAGTTCTTC.

The chain recombines TRBV2 with TRBJ1-1; 7 positions agree with TRBD1. The trim removed 3 bases at V and 4 bases at J, leaving 2 bases unmatched. The CDR3 runs 13 residues. CDR1 is SNHLY and CDR2 is FYNNEI in the germline V gene. CDR3 DNA: TGTGCCAGCAGTGAGCAGGGGGGCACTGAAGCTTTCTTT. Amino acid sequence: CASSEQGGTEAFF.

V is TRBV6-5 and J is TRBJ1-5; D is undetermined. The CDR3 totals 13 residues. The germline gives CDR1 MNHEY, CDR2 SVGAGI. Trimming stripped 6 bases from V and 6 bases from J, with 12 bases between. Here the CDR3 reads CASRNQGSQPQHF. The CDR3 DNA is TGTGCCAGCAGGAACCAAGGGAGTCAGCCCCAGCATTTT.